The next 26 T cell receptor beta chains were all read from a single sample in a study of graft-versus-host responses after intestinal transplantation. The table came from immunoSEQ multiplex PCR; TCRdb's copy has only in-frame clones and leaves some out. The table includes roughly 62,000 clones, around nine tenths detected once. Here the sequenced sample was PBMCs, taken roughly 120 days after intestinal transplantation. These receptors came from a human patient who received an intestinal transplant, so some T cells may come from the graft donor.

Only a few counts were recorded for this clone. The V call is TRBV5-1, the J call TRBJ2-4; possibly TRBD2 for D (5 bases). This CDR3 contains 16 residues. The V gene's germline CDR1 is SGHRS and CDR2 YFSETQ. Trimming stripped 0 bases from V and 5 bases from J, with 15 bases between. CDR3 loop: CASSLGGNGGQNIQYF. The CDR3 DNA follows: TGCGCCAGCAGCTTGGGAGGGAATGGTGGTCAAAACATTCAGTACTTC.

This chain connects TRBV21-1 to TRBJ1-5; the listed D gene, TRBD1, was not tested against the DNA. TRBV21-1 is assigned pseudogene status. This CDR3 is built from 12 residues. The CDR3 DNA follows: TGTGCCAGCAGCCAGGGGGATCAGCCCCAGCATTTT. Protein: CASSQGDQPQHF.

The chain recombines TRBV28 with TRBJ2-1; TRBD1 might be the D (7 bases). This CDR3 has 18 amino acids. From germline, CDR1 is MDHEN and CDR2 SYDVKM. V shed 6 bases and J shed 0 bases, with 21 bases lying between them. CDR3 in amino acids: CASSFPGATGTSYNEQFF. In nucleotides, the CDR3 is TGTGCCAGCAGCTTTCCGGGAGCGACAGGGACCTCCTACAATGAGCAGTTCTTC.

DNA for the CDR3: TGCGCCAGCAGCCCCCATAAGGGGACAGGTCAAGAGACCCAGTACTTC. Encoded protein: CASSPHKGTGQETQYF. The chain joins TRBV4-1 to TRBJ2-5, with 8 bases aligning to TRBD1. V was pared by 4 bases and J by 2 bases, with 9 bases of the junction left unmatched. Germline CDR1 reads MGHRA; CDR2 reads YSYEKL. There are 16 residues in the CDR3.

V usage is TRBV5-4 and J usage is TRBJ2-5; D could derive from TRBD1 or TRBD2 (5 bases each). Germline V lookup: CDR1 SGHNT, CDR2 YYREEE (reference sequence). CDR3 size: 15 residues. V was shortened by 3 bases and J by 2 bases, with 14 bases between the two germline ends. DNA for the CDR3: TGTGCCAGCAGCTCTGCCGGGGCATCACAAGAGACCCAGTACTTC. This codes for CASSSAGASQETQYF. Together with reference TRBV5-4 and TRBJ2-5, the CDR3 gives the full variable domain: ETGVTQSPTHLIKTRGQQVTLRCSSQSGHNTVSWYQQALGQGPQFIFQYYREEENGRGNFPPRFSGLQFPNYSSELNVNALELDDSALYLCASSSAGASQETQYFGPGTRLLVL.

The V gene is TRBV28, the J gene TRBJ1-1; no firm D call. The germline V gene has CDR1 MDHEN and CDR2 SYDVKM. V lost 2 bases and J 2 bases, leaving 6 bases between the germline ends. CDR3 length equals 13 residues. The CDR3 sequence is CASSLVFNTEAFF. CDR3 nucleotides: TGTGCCAGCAGTTTAGTATTTAACACTGAAGCTTTCTTT.

Written as DNA, the CDR3 is TGTGCCAGCAGACTAGGACCGACAAACTACGAGCAGTACTTC. It translates to CASRLGPTNYEQYF. The V call is TRBV27, the J call TRBJ2-5, with D perhaps matching TRBD2 (5 bases). The end of the DNA is better explained by TRBJ2-7, so the J call may be wrong. The CDR3 consists of 14 residues. The V gene's germline CDR1 is MNHEY and CDR2 SMNVEV (reference sequence).

The chain couples TRBV4-1 to TRBJ1-2, with D uncertain. CDR1 and CDR2 (germline): MGHRA, YSYEKL. Trimming took 2 bases from V and 3 from J, leaving 10 bases between them. CDR3 length: 14 residues. The CDR3 sequence is CASSQPGWDYGYTF. The CDR3 DNA reads as TGCGCCAGCAGCCAACCCGGGTGGGACTATGGCTACACCTTC.

This clone has only one observation. The chain couples TRBV7-9 to TRBJ1-1, with 10 nucleotides matching TRBD1. CDR1 and CDR2 from the germline V gene are SEHNR and FQNEAQ (reference sequence). The CDR3 spans 15 residues. Germline trimming cut 5 bases from V and 5 bases from J; bases unmatched to any gene: 8. CDR3 amino acids: CASSPRDRGHTEAFF. CDR3 coding DNA: TGTGCCAGCAGCCCACGTGACAGGGGGCATACTGAAGCTTTCTTT.

This chain connects TRBV5-4 to TRBJ2-5; 8 bases line up with TRBD2. V lost 4 bases and J lost 4; bases outside the gene matches: 6. CDR1 and CDR2 from the germline V gene are SGHNT and YYREEE (reference sequence). The CDR3 has 14 amino acids. The CDR3 protein is CASSVGLGPETQYF. The CDR3, as DNA: TGTGCCAGCAGCGTGGGACTAGGACCAGAGACCCAGTACTTC.

The rearrangement uses TRBV4-1 and TRBJ2-1; D not certain. The CDR3 contains 18 residues. Germline CDR1 MGHRA, CDR2 YSYEKL. Between the trimmed V and J ends, which lost 2 bases and 2 bases, there was a span of 19 bases. CDR3 DNA sequence: TGCGCCAGCAGCCAAATGGGTCTACCTACCGCACCCTACAATGAGCAGTTCTTC. It specifies CASSQMGLPTAPYNEQFF.

The V and J genes are TRBV19 and TRBJ1-6; 7 bases map to TRBD1. Germline CDR1 reads LNHDA; CDR2 reads SQIVND (reference sequence). The CDR3 sequence is 17 residues long. V was clipped by 7 bases and J by 0 bases; unmatched bases: 9. The CDR3 DNA is TGTGCCAGTATGACGAGGGGGCAGACCTCCTATAATTCACCCCTCCACTTT. Its translation: CASMTRGQTSYNSPLHF. The full variable domain, in which reference TRBV19 and TRBJ1-6 provide the parts outside the CDR3, is DGGITQSPKYLFRKEGQNVTLSCEQNLNHDAMYWYRQDPGQGLRLIYYSQIVNDFQKGDIAEGYSVSREKKESFPLTVTSAQKNPTAFYLCASMTRGQTSYNSPLHFGNGTRLTVT.

The chain recombines TRBV28 with TRBJ2-2; D is unclear. Germline V gene lookup returns CDR1 MDHEN and CDR2 SYDVKM. CDR3 length: 13 amino acids. The V end was cut by 10 bases, the J end by 4 bases, with 13 bases between. Here the CDR3 reads CATQTTVTGELFF. DNA for the CDR3: TGTGCCACCCAAACGACGGTCACCGGGGAGCTGTTTTTT.

The CDR3 DNA sequence: TGTGCCAGCAGCCTCGTTATAGGGGTGGAGCTGTTTTTT. It yields the protein CASSLVIGVELFF. The chain is built from TRBV7-9 and TRBJ2-2; a weak D match, TRBD1 (5 bases). The V gene lost 5 bases and the J gene lost 10 bases, with 14 bases spanning the gap. The CDR3 loop spans 13 amino acids. Germline V gene lookup returns CDR1 SEHNR and CDR2 FQNEAQ (reference sequence).

The count of this clone is one. This chain uses TRBV5-1 with TRBJ2-5; 11 bases agree with TRBD2. With 1 base clipped from V and 4 bases from J, the junction kept 3 bases outside the gene matches. Looked up from germline, CDR1 is SGHRS and CDR2 is YFSETQ. The length of the CDR3 is 15 residues. The DNA of the CDR3 is TGCGCCAGCAGCTTGCGCCTAGCGGGAGGAGAGACCCAGTACTTC. This encodes CASSLRLAGGETQYF.

The genes are TRBV10-3 and TRBJ2-1; 10 bases align to TRBD2. This CDR3 is 14 amino acids long. Germline CDR1 ENHRY, CDR2 SYGVKD. Trimming took 8 bases from V and 8 from J; bases not matched to a gene: 9. The CDR3 coding sequence is TGTGCCATCGCGGCTAGCGGGGGAAGCGATGAGCAGTTCTTC. It translates to CAIAASGGSDEQFF.

The V and J genes are TRBV28 and TRBJ2-1, with 11 bases aligning to TRBD2. In germline, CDR1 is MDHEN, CDR2 SYDVKM. The J segment lost 0 bases and the V segment lost 5 bases, leaving 3 bases of the junction unmatched. This CDR3 has 16 residues. CDR3 loop: CASSRLAGSSYNEQFF. CDR3 sequence (DNA): TGTGCCAGCAGTCGACTAGCGGGGAGCTCCTACAATGAGCAGTTCTTC.

The rearrangement links TRBV6-1 to TRBJ1-6, with TRBD1 matching over 8 bases. This CDR3 region has 19 residues. From germline, CDR1 is MNHNS and CDR2 SASEGT. After removal of 2 bases from V and 12 bases from J, the junction contained 21 bases not matched to a gene. CDR3 DNA: TGTGCCAGCAGTGAAAGGCTGGGACAGGCGGTTGTGCGAGGAATACCCCTCCACTTT. It codes for CASSERLGQAVVRGIPLHF.

The chain employs TRBV6-1 and TRBJ1-5; 7 nucleotides align to TRBD1. The CDR3 is 15 amino acids. Germline-derived CDR1 and CDR2 are MNHNS and SASEGT. The V segment lost 4 bases and the J segment 6 bases; nucleotides outside the gene matches: 9. CDR3 in amino acids: CASSGRDRAGQPQHF. As DNA, the CDR3 is TGTGCCAGCAGTGGAAGAGACAGGGCAGGTCAGCCCCAGCATTTT.

A single count supports this clone. This CDR3 reads CASSLGSAGPPYEQYF. The CDR3 nucleotides are TGCGCCAGCAGCCTCGGGTCCGCGGGGCCTCCCTACGAGCAGTACTTC. The chain recombines TRBV4-1 with TRBJ2-7; D is perhaps TRBD2 (6 bases). Germline V gene data show CDR1 as MGHRA and CDR2 as YSYEKL. V gave up 4 bases and J gave up 2 bases, with 18 bases separating them. CDR3 length: 16 residues.

The CDR3 loop reads CASSIPGKSSYEQYF. As DNA, the CDR3 is TGTGCCAGTAGTATACCAGGGAAAAGCTCCTACGAGCAGTACTTC. The chain carries TRBV19 and TRBJ2-7; TRBD1 is a possible D gene (5 bases). Trimming stripped 2 bases from V and 0 bases from J, with 11 bases between. The CDR3 sequence is 15 residues long. CDR1 is LNHDA, CDR2 SQIVND, per germline (reference sequence). The complete variable domain, with remaining parts taken from reference TRBV19 and TRBJ2-7, reads DGGITQSPKYLFRKEGQNVTLSCEQNLNHDAMYWYRQDPGQGLRLIYYSQIVNDFQKGDIAEGYSVSREKKESFPLTVTSAQKNPTAFYLCASSIPGKSSYEQYFGPGTRLTVT.

A single count supports this clone. The rearrangement uses TRBV7-9 and TRBJ2-1; unclear D gene. Trimming took 8 bases from V and 6 from J, leaving 23 bases between them. This CDR3 has 16 residues. Germline V gene data show CDR1 as SEHNR and CDR2 as FQNEAQ (reference sequence). CDR3 sequence reads: CASGHPSANGLNEQFF. The CDR3 DNA sequence: TGTGCCAGCGGCCACCCGAGCGCGAATGGGCTCAATGAGCAGTTCTTC.

The chain links TRBV29-1 to TRBJ2-7; 8 bases map to TRBD1. The CDR3 extends over 14 amino acids. The V gene end was trimmed by 6 bases and the J gene end by 6 bases; junction bases not matched to a gene: 13. Germline V gene data show CDR1 as SQVTM and CDR2 as ANQGSEA. The CDR3 here is CSVLDRGRTVEQYF. The CDR3 DNA follows: TGCAGCGTCCTCGACAGGGGAAGAACAGTCGAGCAGTACTTC.

In DNA form, the CDR3 reads TGTGCCAGCAGTTTATTCGGCTCAACTAATGAAAAACTGTTTTTT. This codes for CASSLFGSTNEKLFF. The chain carries TRBV27 and TRBJ1-4; D call uncertain. The CDR3 is 15 residues long. The germline V and J ends were trimmed by 1 base and 0 bases, with 6 bases remaining between them. In germline, CDR1 is MNHEY, CDR2 SMNVEV (reference sequence).

The DNA of the CDR3 is TGTGCCAGCAGCCGAGAAGAGACCCAGTACTTC. This codes for CASSREETQYF. The V gene is TRBV14, the J gene TRBJ2-5, with D unclear. The CDR3 covers 11 residues. V was shortened by 4 bases and J by 3 bases, with 3 bases between the two germline ends. Germline V gene lookup returns CDR1 SGHDN and CDR2 FVKESK.

Only one count was recorded for this clone. The chain uses TRBV28 and TRBJ2-4; perhaps D is TRBD1 or TRBD2 (5 bases each). V lost 7 bases and J lost 8, with 12 bases in between. Germline V lookup: CDR1 MDHEN, CDR2 SYDVKM. CDR3 size: 12 residues. The chain's CDR3 is CASKGDGDIQYF. CDR3 coding DNA: TGTGCCAGCAAAGGGGACGGGGACATTCAGTACTTC.